This T cell receptor (beta chain) stems from a study of tumor-infiltrating lymphocytes in primary liver carcinoma. This clonotype was counted ten times or more. Looked up from germline, CDR1 is WNHNN and CDR2 is SYGVQD (reference sequence). With 0 bases removed from V and 3 bases from J, the gap between germline ends came to 14 bases. CDR3 size: 16 residues. Unsorted whole blood supplied the blood RNA, and germline DNA was isolated too. Patients in the cohort were treatment-naive and living with chronic HBV infection. Production of TCR beta cDNA used 400 to 600 ng total RNA together with a constant-region primer. Library construction for TCR beta comprised three nested multiplex PCR rounds performed with slightly modified ARM-PCR. Forward primers for TRBV1-TRBV30 and a C-beta reverse primer served the first two PCR rounds, at roughly 10 cycles each. TCRdb passed the multiplex PCR reads through MiXCR, listing each CDR3 protein once. In the table there are 300,000 to 350,000 distinct CDR3 sequences, around 60% of which are singletons.

The receptor's source is a man aged 40-49 years with primary liver carcinoma and hepatitis B virus infection. The chain has TRBV10-1 and TRBJ1-2, with D tentatively TRBD1 (5 bases). Sequencing was performed on peripheral blood. CDR3: CASSESTWGNDYGYTF. In DNA, the CDR3 is TGCGCCAGCAGTGAGTCGACGTGGGGGAATGACTATGGCTACACCTTC.